The clone carrying this TCR beta chain was recorded only once. The data are from a study of blood T cell repertoires in COVID-19. Generated by immunoSEQ multiplex PCR, the TCRdb table keeps only in-frame clones and is missing some. The sample carries 250,000 to 300,000 clones, about 70% recorded once. From germline, CDR1 is SGDLS and CDR2 YYNGEE. This CDR3 region has 14 residues. With 0 bases removed from V and 2 bases from J, the gap between germline ends came to 8 bases. The clonotype originates from a woman of 80 years or more with acute or convalescent COVID-19. V and J are TRBV9 and TRBJ1-2; D gene ambiguous. Source material: peripheral blood. This CDR3 is CASSVDPVNYGYTF. Written as DNA, the CDR3 is TGTGCCAGCAGCGTAGATCCAGTGAACTATGGCTACACCTTC.